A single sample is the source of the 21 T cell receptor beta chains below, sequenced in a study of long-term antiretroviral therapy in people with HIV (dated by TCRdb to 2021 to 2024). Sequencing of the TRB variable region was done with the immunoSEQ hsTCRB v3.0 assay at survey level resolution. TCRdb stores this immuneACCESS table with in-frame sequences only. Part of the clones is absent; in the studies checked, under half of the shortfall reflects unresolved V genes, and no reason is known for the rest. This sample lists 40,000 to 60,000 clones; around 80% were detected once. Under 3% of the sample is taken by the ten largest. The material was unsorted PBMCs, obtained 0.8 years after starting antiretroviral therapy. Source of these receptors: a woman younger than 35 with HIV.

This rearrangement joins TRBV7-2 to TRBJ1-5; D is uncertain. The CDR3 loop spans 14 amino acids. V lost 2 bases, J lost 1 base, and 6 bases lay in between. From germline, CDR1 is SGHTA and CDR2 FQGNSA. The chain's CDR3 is CASSLTESNQPQHF. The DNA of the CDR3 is TGTGCCAGCAGCTTAACGGAGAGCAATCAGCCCCAGCATTTT.

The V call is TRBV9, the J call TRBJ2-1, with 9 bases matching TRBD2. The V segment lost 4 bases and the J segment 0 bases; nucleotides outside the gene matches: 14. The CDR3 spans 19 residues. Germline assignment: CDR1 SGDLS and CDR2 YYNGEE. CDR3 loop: CASSPWGGASGTSYNEQFF. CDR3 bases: TGTGCCAGCAGCCCCTGGGGAGGGGCTAGCGGGACCTCCTACAATGAGCAGTTCTTC. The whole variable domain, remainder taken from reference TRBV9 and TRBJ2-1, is DSGVTQTPKHLITATGQRVTLRCSPRSGDLSVYWYQQSLDQGLQFLIQYYNGEERAKGNILERFSAQQFPDLHSELNLSSLELGDSALYFCASSPWGGASGTSYNEQFFGPGTRLTVL.

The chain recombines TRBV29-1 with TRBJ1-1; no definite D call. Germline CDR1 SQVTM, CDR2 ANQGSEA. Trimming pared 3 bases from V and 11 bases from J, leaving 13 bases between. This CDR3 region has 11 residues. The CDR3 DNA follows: TGCAGCGTTGAGGCGGGTAGAGGGGCTTTCTTT. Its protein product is CSVEAGRGAFF.

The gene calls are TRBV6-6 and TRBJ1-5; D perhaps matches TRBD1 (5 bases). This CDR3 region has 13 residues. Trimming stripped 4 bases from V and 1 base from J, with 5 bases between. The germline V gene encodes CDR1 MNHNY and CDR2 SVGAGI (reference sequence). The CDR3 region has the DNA TGTGCCAGCAGTTCAGGGAGCAATCAGCCCCAGCATTTT. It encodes CASSSGSNQPQHF.

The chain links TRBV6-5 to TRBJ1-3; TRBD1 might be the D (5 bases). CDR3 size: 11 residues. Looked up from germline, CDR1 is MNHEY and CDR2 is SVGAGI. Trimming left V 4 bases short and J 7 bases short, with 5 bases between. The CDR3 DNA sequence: TGTGCCAGCAGTTGGGGCAACACCATATATTTT. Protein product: CASSWGNTIYF.

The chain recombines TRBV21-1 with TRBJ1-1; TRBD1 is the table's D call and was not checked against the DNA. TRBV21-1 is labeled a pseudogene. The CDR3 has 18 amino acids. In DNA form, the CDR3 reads TGTGCCAGCAGAAGACCGGGACAGGGGACAGGATGGGCCACTGAAGCTTTCTTT. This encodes CASRRPGQGTGWATEAFF.

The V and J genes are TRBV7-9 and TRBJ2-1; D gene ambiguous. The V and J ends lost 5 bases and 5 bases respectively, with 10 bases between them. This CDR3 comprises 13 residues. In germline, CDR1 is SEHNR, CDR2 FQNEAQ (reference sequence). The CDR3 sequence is CASSVGPNNEQFF. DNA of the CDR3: TGTGCCAGCAGCGTCGGGCCAAACAATGAGCAGTTCTTC.

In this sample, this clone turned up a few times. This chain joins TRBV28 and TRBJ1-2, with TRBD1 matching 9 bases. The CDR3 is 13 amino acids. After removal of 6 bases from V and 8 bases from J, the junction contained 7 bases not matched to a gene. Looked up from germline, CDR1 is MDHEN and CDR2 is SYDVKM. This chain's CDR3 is CASSRDRVRGYTF. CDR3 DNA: TGTGCCAGCAGCCGGGACAGGGTTCGGGGCTACACCTTC.

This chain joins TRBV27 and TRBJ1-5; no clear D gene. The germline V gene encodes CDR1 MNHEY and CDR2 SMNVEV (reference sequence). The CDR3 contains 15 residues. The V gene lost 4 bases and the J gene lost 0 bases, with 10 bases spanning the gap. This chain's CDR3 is CASSSLDYSNQPQHF. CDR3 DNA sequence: TGTGCCAGCAGTTCCCTGGATTATAGCAATCAGCCCCAGCATTTT.

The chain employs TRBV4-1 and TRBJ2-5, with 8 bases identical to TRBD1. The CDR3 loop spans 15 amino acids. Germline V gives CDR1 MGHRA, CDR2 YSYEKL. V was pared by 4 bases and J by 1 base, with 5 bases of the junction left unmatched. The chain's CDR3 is CASSPGQGLQETQYF. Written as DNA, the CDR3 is TGCGCCAGCAGCCCCGGACAGGGACTCCAAGAGACCCAGTACTTC.

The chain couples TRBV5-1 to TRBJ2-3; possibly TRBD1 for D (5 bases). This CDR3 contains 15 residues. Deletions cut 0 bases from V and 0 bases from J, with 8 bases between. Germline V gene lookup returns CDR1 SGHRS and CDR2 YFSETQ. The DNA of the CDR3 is TGCGCCAGCAGCTTGGGACAGCAAAGCACAGATACGCAGTATTTT. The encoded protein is CASSLGQQSTDTQYF.

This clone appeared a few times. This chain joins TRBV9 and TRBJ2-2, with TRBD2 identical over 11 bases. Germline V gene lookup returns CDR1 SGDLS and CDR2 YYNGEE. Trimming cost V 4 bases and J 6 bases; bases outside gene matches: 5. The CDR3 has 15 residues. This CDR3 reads CASSLGLAGPGELFF. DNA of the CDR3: TGTGCCAGCAGCCTCGGACTAGCGGGCCCCGGGGAGCTGTTTTTT.

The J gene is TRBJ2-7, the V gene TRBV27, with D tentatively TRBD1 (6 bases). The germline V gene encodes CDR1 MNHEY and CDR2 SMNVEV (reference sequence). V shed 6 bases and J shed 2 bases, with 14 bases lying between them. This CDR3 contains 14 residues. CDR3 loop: CASRTPGHAYEQYF. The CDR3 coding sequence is TGTGCCAGCAGGACTCCGGGACACGCCTACGAGCAGTACTTC.

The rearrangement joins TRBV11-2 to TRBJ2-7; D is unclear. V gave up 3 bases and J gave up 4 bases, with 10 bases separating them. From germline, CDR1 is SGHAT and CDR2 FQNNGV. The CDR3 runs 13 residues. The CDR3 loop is CASSFSGLYEQYF. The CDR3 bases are TGTGCCAGCAGCTTCTCTGGTTTGTACGAGCAGTACTTC.

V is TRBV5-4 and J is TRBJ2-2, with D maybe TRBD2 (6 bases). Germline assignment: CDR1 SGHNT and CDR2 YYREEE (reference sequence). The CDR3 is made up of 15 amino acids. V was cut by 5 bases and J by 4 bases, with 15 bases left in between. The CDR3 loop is CASRRGGSGTGELFF. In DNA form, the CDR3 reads TGTGCCAGCAGGCGTGGAGGGTCGGGCACCGGGGAGCTGTTTTTT.

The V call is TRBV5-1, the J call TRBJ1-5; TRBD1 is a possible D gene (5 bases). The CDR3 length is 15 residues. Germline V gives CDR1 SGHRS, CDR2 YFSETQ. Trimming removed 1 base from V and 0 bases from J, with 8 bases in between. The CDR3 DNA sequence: TGCGCCAGCAGCTTGTCAGGGTATAGCAATCAGCCCCAGCATTTT. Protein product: CASSLSGYSNQPQHF.

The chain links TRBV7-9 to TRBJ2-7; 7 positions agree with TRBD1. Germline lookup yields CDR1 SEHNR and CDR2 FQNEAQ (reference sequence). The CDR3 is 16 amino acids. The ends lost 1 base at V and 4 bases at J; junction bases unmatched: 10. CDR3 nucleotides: TGTGCCAGCAGCTTAGGAGGGACAGCCGCGGCGTACGAGCAGTACTTC. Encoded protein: CASSLGGTAAAYEQYF.

The CDR3 DNA reads TGCGCCAGCAGCCAGGCGCGGGGGGCGCAGGACACTGAAGCTTTCTTT. Amino acids: CASSQARGAQDTEAFF. This chain connects TRBV4-3 to TRBJ1-1; D perhaps matches TRBD1 (6 bases). The V gene's germline CDR1 is LGHNA and CDR2 YSLEER. This CDR3 has 16 residues. V dropped 3 bases and J dropped 3 bases, with 17 bases sitting between them.

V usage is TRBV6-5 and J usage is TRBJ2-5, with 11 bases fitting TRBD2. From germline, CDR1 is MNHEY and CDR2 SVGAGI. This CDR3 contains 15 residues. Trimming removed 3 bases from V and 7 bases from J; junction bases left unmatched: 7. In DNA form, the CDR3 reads TGTGCCAGCAGTTATACTAGCGGGAGTATCGGGACCCAGTACTTC. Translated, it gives CASSYTSGSIGTQYF.

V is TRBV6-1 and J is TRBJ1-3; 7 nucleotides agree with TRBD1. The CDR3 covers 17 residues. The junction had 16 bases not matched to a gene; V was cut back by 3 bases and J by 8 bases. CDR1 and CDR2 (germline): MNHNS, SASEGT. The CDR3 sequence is CASSEVGHRGGQDTIYF. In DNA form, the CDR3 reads TGTGCCAGCAGTGAGGTGGGCCACAGGGGAGGACAGGACACCATATATTTT.

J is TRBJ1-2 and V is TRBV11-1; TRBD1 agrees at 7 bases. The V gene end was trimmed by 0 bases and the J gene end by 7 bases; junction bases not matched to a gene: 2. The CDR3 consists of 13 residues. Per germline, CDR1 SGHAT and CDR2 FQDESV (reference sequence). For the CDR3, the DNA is TGTGCCAGCAGCTTAGCGGGGACAGTTGGCTACACCTTC. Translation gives CASSLAGTVGYTF.